This T cell receptor (beta chain) came from a study of blood T cell repertoires in COVID-19. The germline V and J ends were trimmed by 10 bases and 0 bases, with 16 bases remaining between them. Looked up from germline, CDR1 is SNHLY and CDR2 is FYNNEI. CDR3 length equals 16 residues. Sequenced by immunoSEQ multiplex PCR; TCRdb stores in-frame clones only, minus some. This table has about 360,000 clones, 75% to 90% appearing once. Source material: peripheral blood. This chain uses TRBV2 with TRBJ1-6; D not certain. This receptor was taken from a woman aged 60-75 years with COVID-19, enrolled during active disease. In nucleotides, the CDR3 is TGTGCCACCTCGGTTACCGTTAGCTCCTATAATTCACCCCTCCACTTT. As protein: CATSVTVSSYNSPLHF.